This passage covers 28 T cell receptor beta chains from one sample sequenced in a study of T-cell reconstitution after alpha-beta-depleted transplantation in children. Unique molecular identifiers were incorporated during preparation of the TCRbeta library. MiXCR, run by TCRdb on the PCR reads, gives a single entry per CDR3 protein. The sample contains approximately 490,000 distinct CDR3 sequences, approximately 12% of which appear only once. The source material was PBMCs from the stem cell graft donor, sampled from the stem cell graft. Receptor source: a human donor who donated a stem cell graft to a child with combined immunodeficiency.

The table lists this clonotype with a few counts. This chain uses TRBV24-1 with TRBJ2-2, with 13 bases fitting TRBD2. Germline CDR1 and CDR2: KGHDR and SFDVKD. The junction had 7 bases not matched to a gene; V was cut back by 4 bases and J by 3 bases. This CDR3 spans 18 amino acids. The chain's CDR3 is CATSDPGLAGSDTGELFF. The CDR3 region has the DNA TGTGCCACCAGTGACCCGGGACTAGCGGGGAGCGACACCGGGGAGCTGTTTTTT.

Ten or more counts support this clonotype. V usage is TRBV9 and J usage is TRBJ1-1; TRBD1 matches at 7 bases. The germline CDR1 and CDR2 sequences are SGDLS and YYNGEE. The CDR3 spans 14 residues. V gave up 0 bases and J gave up 4 bases; unmatched junction bases: 3. The CDR3 DNA reads TGTGCCAGCAGCGTAGAGTCAGGGGGCACTGAAGCTTTCTTT. This translates into CASSVESGGTEAFF.

The V call is TRBV24-1, the J call TRBJ2-2; tentative D call: TRBD1 (7 bases). Trimming shortened V by 6 bases and J by 6 bases, and 16 bases separated the two germline ends. Per germline, CDR1 KGHDR and CDR2 SFDVKD. The CDR3 spans 15 residues. CDR3 amino acids: CATSTGVGGAGELFF. Here the CDR3 DNA reads TGTGCCACCAGTACAGGGGTGGGAGGCGCCGGGGAGCTGTTTTTT.

V is TRBV5-1 and J is TRBJ2-7; no reliable D call. This CDR3 spans 13 amino acids. Trimming removed 6 bases at V and 5 bases at J, with 15 bases between. Germline values: CDR1 SGHRS, CDR2 YFSETQ. CDR3 nucleotide sequence: TGCGCCAGCAAGATGGCGGTCCGGGACGAGCAGTACTTC. Amino acids: CASKMAVRDEQYF.

This clonotype came up a few times. J is TRBJ2-1 and V is TRBV6-2 or TRBV6-3; TRBD1 aligns across 7 bases. The CDR3 contains 14 residues. J lost 1 base, V lost 5 bases, and 2 bases had no gene match. Germline V gene data show CDR1 as MNHEY and CDR2 as SVGEGT. The CDR3 coding sequence is TGTGCCAGCAGTATGACAGGGTCCTACAATGAGCAGTTCTTC. This translates into CASSMTGSYNEQFF.

This clonotype was observed many times. The gene calls are TRBV27 and TRBJ1-1; D gene unclear. CDR1 MNHEY and CDR2 SMNVEV come from the germline V gene (reference sequence). V was pared by 4 bases and J by 5 bases, with 14 bases between. The CDR3 consists of 14 residues. CDR3 region: CASSSNPTVTEAFF. CDR3 DNA sequence: TGTGCCAGCAGTTCAAACCCGACGGTGACTGAAGCTTTCTTT.

Many counts were recorded for this clonotype. The V and J genes are TRBV4-3 and TRBJ1-1; no clear D gene. Germline CDR1 reads LGHNA; CDR2 reads YSLEER. This CDR3 region has 13 residues. V lost 2 bases and J lost 1, with 5 bases in between. CDR3: CASSQMANTEAFF. CDR3 nucleotide sequence: TGCGCCAGCAGCCAAATGGCGAACACTGAAGCTTTCTTT.

This sequence joins TRBV7-3 and TRBJ2-2; a weak D match, TRBD2 (6 bases). Germline values: CDR1 SGHTA, CDR2 FQGTGA. The length of the CDR3 is 17 residues. With 1 base removed from V and 0 bases from J, the gap between germline ends came to 12 bases. CDR3 in DNA: TGTGCCAGCAGCTTAAGTCGGGGGTTCGCGAACACCGGGGAGCTGTTTTTT. This codes for CASSLSRGFANTGELFF.

The V and J genes are TRBV29-1 and TRBJ2-3; 8 bases match TRBD1. This CDR3 comprises 16 residues. Germline V gene lookup returns CDR1 SQVTM and CDR2 ANQGSEA. The junction had 10 bases not matched to a gene; V was cut back by 1 base and J by 4 bases. As DNA, the CDR3 is TGCAGCGTTGAAGGACCAGGACAGGGTGCATCAGATACGCAGTATTTT. Amino acids: CSVEGPGQGASDTQYF.

This clonotype came up a few times. The chain has TRBV11-1 and TRBJ2-3; D is undetermined. The V and J ends lost 0 bases and 1 base respectively, with 17 bases between them. Germline CDR1 SGHAT, CDR2 FQDESV (reference sequence). This CDR3 comprises 18 residues. CDR3 loop: CASSLAPMAFTRTDTQYF. The CDR3 nucleotides read TGTGCCAGCAGCTTAGCCCCCATGGCCTTTACGCGCACAGATACGCAGTATTTT.

Ten or more counts support this clonotype. CDR3 DNA sequence: TGTGCCAGCAGCCTAGGGACTAGCGGGAGGATTTTCCGAGAGACCCAGTACTTC. Protein product: CASSLGTSGRIFRETQYF. The V gene is TRBV6-1, the J gene TRBJ2-5, with 15 bases matching TRBD2. Germline lookup yields CDR1 MNHNS and CDR2 SASEGT. This CDR3 comprises 18 residues. The trim removed 6 bases at V and 4 bases at J, leaving 12 bases unmatched.

This clonotype showed up many times. CDR3 nucleotide sequence: TGTGCCAGCAGCCCTGGAGGGGGATTAGCCAAAAACATTCAGTACTTC. Translated, it gives CASSPGGGLAKNIQYF. This rearrangement joins TRBV7-9 to TRBJ2-4, with D perhaps being TRBD1 or TRBD2 (6 bases each). CDR1 is SEHNR and CDR2 is FQNEAQ in the germline V gene (reference sequence). Trimming took off 5 bases at V and 0 bases at J, with 14 bases between the two ends. The CDR3 has 16 amino acids.

This clonotype was seen at least ten times. This sequence joins TRBV7-9 and TRBJ1-1, with D unresolved. Trimming took off 3 bases at V and 4 bases at J, with 12 bases between the two ends. CDR1 and CDR2 (germline): SEHNR, FQNEAQ (reference sequence). The CDR3 is 14 residues long. The CDR3 loop reads CASSFVTTATEAFF. DNA of the CDR3: TGTGCCAGCAGCTTTGTGACCACGGCCACTGAAGCTTTCTTT.

The V gene is TRBV6-1, the J gene TRBJ2-5, with 10 bases fitting TRBD2. This CDR3 comprises 16 residues. V lost 6 bases and J lost 4; bases outside the gene matches: 11. Germline V gene lookup returns CDR1 MNHNS and CDR2 SASEGT. CDR3 sequence: CASSRITSGITETQYF. The DNA for the CDR3 is TGTGCCAGCAGCCGGATTACTAGCGGGATAACAGAGACCCAGTACTTC.

This clonotype was observed a handful of times. The rearrangement joins TRBV5-1 to TRBJ1-2; D perhaps matches TRBD1 (6 bases). CDR1 is SGHRS, CDR2 YFSETQ, per germline. With 2 bases removed from V and 8 bases from J, the gap between germline ends came to 13 bases. The CDR3 is made up of 13 amino acids. The CDR3 spells CASSLNRDNGYTF. CDR3 nucleotides: TGCGCCAGCAGCTTAAACAGGGACAACGGCTACACCTTC.

This clonotype has more than one count but fewer than ten. This chain connects TRBV5-5 to TRBJ2-1; 9 bases line up with TRBD1. CDR3 size: 15 residues. The germline V gene encodes CDR1 SGHKS and CDR2 YYEKEE (reference sequence). V dropped 0 bases and J dropped 7; count of bases not matched to a gene: 5. CDR3 amino acids: CASSLGDREVNEQFF. CDR3 in DNA: TGTGCCAGCAGCTTGGGGGACAGGGAAGTGAATGAGCAGTTCTTC.

This clonotype was seen many times. V is TRBV12-3 or TRBV12-4 and J is TRBJ2-2; D perhaps matches TRBD1 (6 bases). This CDR3 spans 15 amino acids. The V end was cut by 10 bases, the J end by 2 bases, with 17 bases between. The DNA for the CDR3 is TGTGCCATCAAATACCGGGACATAAACACCGGGGAGCTGTTTTTT. Protein product: CAIKYRDINTGELFF.

The table lists this clonotype with a few counts. V is TRBV6-5 and J is TRBJ1-2; perhaps TRBD1 as D (5 bases). Deletions cut 4 bases from V and 3 bases from J, with 15 bases between. Germline V gives CDR1 MNHEY, CDR2 SVGAGI. This CDR3 is built from 15 residues. CDR3 nucleotides: TGTGCCAGCAGTTTCCCAGGGAGAGGCTACTATGGCTACACCTTC. Translated, it gives CASSFPGRGYYGYTF.

This rearrangement joins TRBV5-1 to TRBJ2-1; 12 bases line up with TRBD2. CDR1 is SGHRS, CDR2 YFSETQ, per germline. This CDR3 is 17 amino acids long. The V and J ends lost 3 bases and 4 bases, in that order; junction bases with no gene match: 8. In nucleotides, the CDR3 is TGCGCCAGCAGCTGGAGTCGACTAGCGGGAGAATACAATGAGCAGTTCTTC. Its translation: CASSWSRLAGEYNEQFF. Filled out from reference TRBV5-1 and TRBJ2-1, the complete variable domain reads KAGVTQTPRYLIKTRGQQVTLSCSPISGHRSVSWYQQTPGQGLQFLFEYFSETQRNKGNFPGRFSGRQFSNSRSEMNVSTLELGDSALYLCASSWSRLAGEYNEQFFGPGTRLTVL.

This clonotype has only a few counts. V is TRBV5-6 and J is TRBJ2-7; D is tentatively TRBD1 or TRBD2 (6 bases each). V was shortened by 2 bases and J by 3 bases, with 18 bases between the two germline ends. The CDR3 spans 16 residues. Germline values: CDR1 SGHDT, CDR2 YYEEEE. The CDR3 nucleotides are TGTGCCAGCAGCTTTGTGAGCACCGGAGGGGGCTACGAGCAGTACTTC. Protein: CASSFVSTGGGYEQYF.

The chain links TRBV7-9 to TRBJ1-2; 9 positions agree with TRBD1. V was pared by 6 bases and J by 5 bases, with 16 bases of the junction left unmatched. CDR1 SEHNR and CDR2 FQNEAQ come from the germline V gene (reference sequence). The CDR3 totals 17 residues. CDR3 residues: CASRGLTRRGQGYGYTF. In nucleotides, the CDR3 is TGTGCCAGCAGAGGTCTCACCCGAAGGGGACAGGGTTATGGCTACACCTTC.

This clonotype was counted between two and nine times. Possible read error: a much larger clone is one base away. V and J are TRBV13 and TRBJ1-1; no firm D call. The germline CDR1 and CDR2 sequences are PRHDT and FYEKMQ (reference sequence). V lost 5 bases and J lost 1, with 5 bases in between. The CDR3 is made up of 12 amino acids. CDR3 sequence: CASSPRNTEAFF. In nucleotides, the CDR3 is TGTGCCAGCAGCCCTAGGAACACTGAAGCTTTCTTT.

This clonotype has a count of ten or more. The chain combines TRBV28 with TRBJ1-1; 7 bases are shared with TRBD1. Per the germline V gene, CDR1 is MDHEN and CDR2 is SYDVKM. The trim removed 4 bases at V and 2 bases at J, leaving 7 bases unmatched. CDR3 length: 15 amino acids. CDR3 sequence (DNA): TGTGCCAGCAGTTCCTTGACAGGGATAAACACTGAAGCTTTCTTT. Amino acids: CASSSLTGINTEAFF.

This clonotype was counted only a few times. The chain links TRBV11-2 to TRBJ2-7; D unclear. Trimming took off 6 bases at V and 0 bases at J, with 24 bases between the two ends. Germline lookup yields CDR1 SGHAT and CDR2 FQNNGV. The CDR3 is 18 amino acids. CDR3 residues: CASSFFLFGGMSSYEQYF. The CDR3 nucleotides are TGTGCCAGCAGTTTTTTCCTTTTCGGTGGCATGAGCTCCTACGAGCAGTACTTC.

The V gene is TRBV10-3, the J gene TRBJ2-3; D unclear. V lost 9 bases and J lost 2, with 12 bases in between. This CDR3 spans 13 amino acids. Germline V gene data show CDR1 as ENHRY and CDR2 as SYGVKD. CDR3 sequence (DNA): TGTGCCATGCAGGACCTCAACACAGATACGCAGTATTTT. As protein: CAMQDLNTDTQYF.

The chain recombines TRBV20-1 with TRBJ2-5, with no clear D. The CDR3 runs 15 residues. The germline gives CDR1 DFQATT, CDR2 SNEGSKA (reference sequence). V was shortened by 2 bases and J by 6 bases, with 19 bases between the two germline ends. The chain's CDR3 is CSARSSEEVTQTQYF. The DNA for the CDR3 is TGCAGTGCTAGATCCTCGGAAGAAGTCACTCAGACCCAGTACTTC.

The chain combines TRBV5-1 with TRBJ2-1; tentatively, D is TRBD2 (5 bases). The V and J ends lost 7 bases and 9 bases respectively, with 17 bases between them. Germline V CDR1 and CDR2: SGHRS, YFSETQ. The CDR3 covers 13 residues. CDR3 DNA: TGCGCCAGCGACCGGACGGGGTTTACTGAGCAGTTCTTC. This codes for CASDRTGFTEQFF.

The chain employs TRBV20-1 and TRBJ1-2, with 9 bases lining up with TRBD1. Germline V lookup: CDR1 DFQATT, CDR2 SNEGSKA (reference sequence). This CDR3 contains 19 residues. The V gene end was trimmed by 6 bases and the J gene end by 0 bases; junction bases not matched to a gene: 20. Here the CDR3 reads CSAKPRTGVFPGTNYGYTF. CDR3 DNA: TGCAGTGCAAAGCCCCGGACAGGGGTATTCCCAGGGACTAACTATGGCTACACCTTC.